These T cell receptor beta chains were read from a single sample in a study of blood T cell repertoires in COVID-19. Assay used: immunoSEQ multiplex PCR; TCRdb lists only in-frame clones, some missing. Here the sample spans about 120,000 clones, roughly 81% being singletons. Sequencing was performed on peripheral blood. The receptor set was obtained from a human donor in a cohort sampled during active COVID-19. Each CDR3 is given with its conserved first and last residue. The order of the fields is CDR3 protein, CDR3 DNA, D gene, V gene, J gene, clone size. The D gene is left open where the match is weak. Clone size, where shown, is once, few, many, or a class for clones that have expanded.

CDR3: CASSMDGRTYNSPLHF
DNA: TGTGCCAGTAGTATGGACGGGAGGACCTATAATTCACCCCTCCACTTT
D: NA
V: TRBV19
J: TRBJ1-6
size: NA

CDR3: CASSSRGQNYSNQPQHF
DNA: TGTGCCAGCAGCTCTAGAGGACAGAATTATAGCAATCAGCCCCAGCATTTT
D: NA
V: TRBV21-1
J: TRBJ1-5
size: few

CDR3: CASKLRRDNTDTQYF
DNA: TGTGCCAGCAAGCTTAGACGGGACAACACAGATACGCAGTATTTT
D: NA
V: TRBV11-2
J: TRBJ2-3
size: NA

CDR3: CASSLVNRGLNQPQHF
DNA: TGTGCCAGCAGCTTAGTAAACAGGGGGCTCAATCAGCCCCAGCATTTT
D: TRBD1
V: TRBV7-2
J: TRBJ1-5
size: NA

CDR3: CASSPGSRGGQYF
DNA: TGTGCCAGCAGTCCGGGGTCCCGGGGAGGCCAGTACTTC
D: NA
V: TRBV7-8
J: TRBJ2-5
size: few

CDR3: CASSPTLGRGSSYEQYF
DNA: TGTGCCAGCAGTCCGACTCTGGGGCGGGGGAGTTCCTACGAGCAGTACTTC
D: TRBD2
V: TRBV7-2
J: TRBJ2-7
size: NA

CDR3: CATEGGSDEQFF
DNA: TGTGCCACCGAAGGGGGCAGCGATGAGCAGTTCTTC
D: TRBD1
V: TRBV11-2
J: TRBJ2-1
size: NA

CDR3: CAIGIGLADNEQFF
DNA: TGTGCCATCGGTATAGGACTAGCGGACAATGAGCAGTTCTTC
D: TRBD2
V: TRBV10-3
J: TRBJ2-1
size: NA

CDR3: CAWSGQGGTEAFF
DNA: TGTGCCTGGAGTGGACAGGGAGGAACTGAAGCTTTCTTT
D: TRBD1
V: TRBV30
J: TRBJ1-1
size: NA

CDR3: CASRLGQGNTEAFF
DNA: TGTGCCAGCAGGTTGGGACAGGGGAACACTGAAGCTTTCTTT
D: TRBD1
V: TRBV2
J: TRBJ1-1
size: NA